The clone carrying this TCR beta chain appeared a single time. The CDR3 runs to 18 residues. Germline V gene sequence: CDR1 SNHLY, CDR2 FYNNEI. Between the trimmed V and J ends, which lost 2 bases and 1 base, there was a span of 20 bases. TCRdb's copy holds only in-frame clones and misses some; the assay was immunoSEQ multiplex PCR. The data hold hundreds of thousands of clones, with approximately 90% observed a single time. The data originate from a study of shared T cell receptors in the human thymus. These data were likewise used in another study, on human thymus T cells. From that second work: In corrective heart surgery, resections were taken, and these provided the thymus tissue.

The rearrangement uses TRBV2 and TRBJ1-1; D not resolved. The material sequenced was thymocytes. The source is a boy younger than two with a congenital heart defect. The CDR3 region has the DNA TGTGCCAGCAGTGAATTCGGCCCCAGGCCGAAGCAGAACACTGAAGCTTTCTTT. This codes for CASSEFGPRPKQNTEAFF. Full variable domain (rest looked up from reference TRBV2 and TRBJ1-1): EPEVTQTPSHQVTQMGQEVILRCVPISNHLYFYWYRQILGQKVEFLVSFYNNEISEKSEIFDDQFSVERPDGSNFTLKIRSTKLEDSAMYFCASSEFGPRPKQNTEAFFGQGTRLTVV.